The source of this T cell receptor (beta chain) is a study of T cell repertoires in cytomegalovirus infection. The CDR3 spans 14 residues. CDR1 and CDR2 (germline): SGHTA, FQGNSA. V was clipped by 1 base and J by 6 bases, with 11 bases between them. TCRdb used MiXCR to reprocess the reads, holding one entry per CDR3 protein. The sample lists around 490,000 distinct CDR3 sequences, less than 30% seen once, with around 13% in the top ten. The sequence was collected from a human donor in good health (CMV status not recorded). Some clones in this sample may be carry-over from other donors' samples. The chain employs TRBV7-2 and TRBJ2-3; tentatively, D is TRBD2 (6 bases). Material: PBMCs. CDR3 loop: CASSLVTGRDTQYF. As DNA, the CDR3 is TGTGCCAGCAGCTTAGTTACTGGGAGGGATACGCAGTATTTT. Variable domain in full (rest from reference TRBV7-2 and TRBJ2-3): GAGVSQSPSNKVTEKGKDVELRCDPISGHTALYWYRQSLGQGLEFLIYFQGNSAPDKSGLPSDRFSAERTGGSVSTLTIQRTQQEDSAVYLCASSLVTGRDTQYFGPGTRLTVL.